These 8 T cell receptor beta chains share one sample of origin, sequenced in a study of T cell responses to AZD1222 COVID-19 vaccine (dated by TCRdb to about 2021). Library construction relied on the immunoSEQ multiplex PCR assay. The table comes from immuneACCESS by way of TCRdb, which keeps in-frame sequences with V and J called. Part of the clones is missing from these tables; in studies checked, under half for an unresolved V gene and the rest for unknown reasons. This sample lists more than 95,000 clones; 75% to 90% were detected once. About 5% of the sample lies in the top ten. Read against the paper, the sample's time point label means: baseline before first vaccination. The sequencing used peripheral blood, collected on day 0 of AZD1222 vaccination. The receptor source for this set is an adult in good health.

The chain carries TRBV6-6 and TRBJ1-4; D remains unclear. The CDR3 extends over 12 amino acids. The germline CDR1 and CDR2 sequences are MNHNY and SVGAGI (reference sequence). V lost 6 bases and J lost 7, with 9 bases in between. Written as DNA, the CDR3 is TGTGCCAGCAGGGCCCCGGGTGAAAAACTGTTTTTT. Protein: CASRAPGEKLFF.

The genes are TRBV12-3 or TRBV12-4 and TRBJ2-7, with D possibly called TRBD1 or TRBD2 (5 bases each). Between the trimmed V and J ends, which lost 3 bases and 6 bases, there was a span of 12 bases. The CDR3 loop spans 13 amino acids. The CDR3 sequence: CASSLGRSVEQYF. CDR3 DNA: TGTGCCAGCAGTTTGGGACGTTCCGTCGAGCAGTACTTC.

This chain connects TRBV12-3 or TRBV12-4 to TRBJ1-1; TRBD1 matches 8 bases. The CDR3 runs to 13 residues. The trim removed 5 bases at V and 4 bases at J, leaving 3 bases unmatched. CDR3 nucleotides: TGTGCCAGCAGTGTTACAGGGGGCACTGAAGCTTTCTTT. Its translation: CASSVTGGTEAFF.

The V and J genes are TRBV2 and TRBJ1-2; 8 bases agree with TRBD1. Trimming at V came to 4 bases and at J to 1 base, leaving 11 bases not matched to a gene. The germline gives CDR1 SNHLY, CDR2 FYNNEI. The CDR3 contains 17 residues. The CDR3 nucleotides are TGTGCCAGCAGTGCAGGACAGGGCAGATCTTTTAACTATGGCTACACCTTC. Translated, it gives CASSAGQGRSFNYGYTF.

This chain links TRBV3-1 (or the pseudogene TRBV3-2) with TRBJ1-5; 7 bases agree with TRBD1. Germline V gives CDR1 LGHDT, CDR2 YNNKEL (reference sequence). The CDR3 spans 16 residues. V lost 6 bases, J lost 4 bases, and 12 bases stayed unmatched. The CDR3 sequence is CASSTSSGRGNQPQHF. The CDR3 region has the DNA TGTGCCAGCAGTACGTCCTCGGGCAGGGGGAATCAGCCCCAGCATTTT.

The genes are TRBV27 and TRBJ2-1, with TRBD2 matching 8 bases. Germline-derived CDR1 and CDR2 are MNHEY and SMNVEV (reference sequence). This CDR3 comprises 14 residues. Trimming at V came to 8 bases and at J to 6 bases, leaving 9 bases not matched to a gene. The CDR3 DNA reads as TGTGCCAGCTGGGACGGGGGGGCATCCAATGAGCAGTTCTTC. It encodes CASWDGGASNEQFF.

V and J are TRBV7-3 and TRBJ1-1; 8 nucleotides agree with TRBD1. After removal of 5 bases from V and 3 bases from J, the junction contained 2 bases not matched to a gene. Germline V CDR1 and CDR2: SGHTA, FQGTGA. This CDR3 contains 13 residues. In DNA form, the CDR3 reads TGTGCCAGCAGCAAACAGGGGGACACTGAAGCTTTCTTT. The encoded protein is CASSKQGDTEAFF.

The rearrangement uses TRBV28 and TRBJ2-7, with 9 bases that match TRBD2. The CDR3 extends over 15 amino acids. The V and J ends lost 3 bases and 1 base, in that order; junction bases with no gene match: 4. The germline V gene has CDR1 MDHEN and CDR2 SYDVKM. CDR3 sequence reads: CASSFTAGGSYEQYF. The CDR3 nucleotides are TGTGCCAGCAGTTTCACGGCGGGAGGGTCCTACGAGCAGTACTTC.